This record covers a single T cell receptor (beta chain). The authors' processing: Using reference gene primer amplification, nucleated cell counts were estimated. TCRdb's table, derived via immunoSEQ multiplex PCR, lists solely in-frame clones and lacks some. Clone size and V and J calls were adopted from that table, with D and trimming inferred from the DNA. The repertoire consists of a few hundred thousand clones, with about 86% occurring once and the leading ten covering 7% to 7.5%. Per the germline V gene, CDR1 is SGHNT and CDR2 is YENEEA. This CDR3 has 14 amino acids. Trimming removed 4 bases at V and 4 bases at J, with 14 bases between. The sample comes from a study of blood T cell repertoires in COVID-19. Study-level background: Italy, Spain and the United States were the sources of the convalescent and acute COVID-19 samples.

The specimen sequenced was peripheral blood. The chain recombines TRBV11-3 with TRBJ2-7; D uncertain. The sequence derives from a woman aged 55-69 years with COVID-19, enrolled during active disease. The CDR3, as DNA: TGTGCCAGCAGCTCCATTGACAACCCTTACGAGCAGTACTTC. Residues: CASSSIDNPYEQYF.